The rows below give T cell receptor beta chains drawn from one sample of a study of human T cells and chemical hapten exposure. MiXCR, applied by TCRdb to the RACE reads, yields one record per CDR3 protein. The sample records approximately 260,000 distinct CDR3 sequences, about 9% being singletons. The sequences come from whole blood, collected in connection with sensitization to the hapten diphenylcyclopropenone (DPC). Receptor source: a middle-aged woman with alopecia areata. Some clones in this sample may be carry-over from other donors' samples. CDR3s leave out the opening cysteine and the closing phenylalanine or tryptophan. Fields, in order: V gene, clone size, J gene, CDR3 protein. Expanded clones get a size class; other rows say once, few or many, or leave the size out.

TRBV12-3/TRBV12-4	many	TRBJ1-1	ASSLAEVVTEAF
TRBV5-6	.	TRBJ1-2	ASSLFWDSGGYT
TRBV6-5	.	TRBJ2-3	ASSYRRLAGVDTQY
TRBV20-1	few	TRBJ2-7	SAGRISYEQY
TRBV27	.	TRBJ1-6	ASSLSRADSPLH
TRBV4-3	few	TRBJ2-7	ASSQAPGTGLSYEQY
TRBV4-2	few	TRBJ2-7	ASSQVGEIYEQY
TRBV5-1	many	TRBJ2-2	ASRAGDGGELF
TRBV12-3/TRBV12-4	.	TRBJ1-5	ASSEVFSNQPQH
TRBV20-1	.	TRBJ1-5	SASSLAQGFSNQPQH
TRBV29-1	few	TRBJ2-1	SVEGGWEQPYNEQF
TRBV29-1	few	TRBJ2-3	SGTLGTDTQY
TRBV7-2	many	TRBJ2-5	ASSLSGAIETQY
TRBV20-1	few	TRBJ2-5	SAIPGTGDQETQY
TRBV5-5	few	TRBJ1-6	ASRSAGSSYNSPLH
TRBV20-1	.	TRBJ2-1	SAPRRLDNEQF
TRBV7-9	few	TRBJ1-1	ASSRDRAFKGAF
TRBV5-6	few	TRBJ1-1	ASSSLRSSTEAF
TRBV18	.	TRBJ2-7	ASSPGTGSQY
TRBV5-5	few	TRBJ2-5	ASSLGRVQETQY
TRBV4-3	.	TRBJ2-3	ASSQGLTDTQY
TRBV5-1	few	TRBJ1-1	ASSLGQGARTEAF
TRBV3-1	.	TRBJ1-2	ASSHNRGDDGYT
TRBV5-1	.	TRBJ2-1	ASSLEGLGYNEQF
TRBV4-1	.	TRBJ1-5	ASSQTGQAGDQPQH
TRBV7-8	many	TRBJ1-1	ASSLEGGNTEAF
TRBV7-2	.	TRBJ2-2	ASTEREEAGELF
TRBV5-4	.	TRBJ2-5	ASSQWQETQY
TRBV20-1	.	TRBJ2-7	SAESRGRDGYEQY
TRBV5-6	many	TRBJ1-2	ASSTTGNYGYT
TRBV5-1	few	TRBJ2-7	ASSLDPAGSGEQY
TRBV4-2	.	TRBJ2-5	ASSPREQGLETQY
TRBV29-1	many	TRBJ1-1	SVERRLNTEAF
TRBV4-3	many	TRBJ1-5	ASSQDRGGVQPQH
TRBV7-9	few	TRBJ2-7	ASSSSPAAAYEQY
TRBV28	few	TRBJ1-1	ASSFLLGATGNTEAF
TRBV30	.	TRBJ2-1	AGLWDSYNEQF
TRBV5-6	.	TRBJ2-5	ASSLAGRDETQY
TRBV7-2	many	TRBJ2-1	ASRALAGFGNEQF
TRBV18	.	TRBJ1-4	ASSSDPGEKLF
TRBV24-1	few	TRBJ2-1	ATRNAGGGRLEQF
TRBV5-1	many	TRBJ2-1	ASSSGNEQF
TRBV18	few	TRBJ1-1	ATSQGTNTEAF
TRBV6-2/TRBV6-3	.	TRBJ2-2	ASSYSRNGLPVTGELF
TRBV29-1	.	TRBJ2-5	SSRTGGETQY
TRBV27	few	TRBJ2-7	ASSHHPGQGAREQY
TRBV27	.	TRBJ2-1	ASRGLASYNEQF
TRBV2	many	TRBJ1-2	ASTSGTGSLGYT